What follows are 25 T cell receptor beta chains derived from one specimen sequenced in a study of control samples from healthy donors and cancer patients. The repertoire was sequenced with immunoSEQ multiplex PCR; TCRdb's copy has only in-frame clones and lacks some. The sample lists around 100,000 clones, 88% occurring once. Sequencing input: blood. Every receptor here comes from a woman between 65 and 79 years old in good health.

The chain combines TRBV18 with TRBJ2-1; D unresolved. This CDR3 comprises 15 residues. Trimming removed 2 bases from V and 8 bases from J, with 16 bases in between. Germline values: CDR1 KGHSH, CDR2 LQKENI. DNA of the CDR3: TGTGCCAGCTCACCAGGGCCGGCAGGTAGCCATGAGCAGTTCTTC. It codes for CASSPGPAGSHEQFF.

The J gene is TRBJ1-1, the V gene TRBV7-9; D may be TRBD1 (6 bases). Germline V gives CDR1 SEHNR, CDR2 FQNEAQ (reference sequence). This CDR3 is built from 14 residues. The germline V and J ends were trimmed by 2 bases and 5 bases, with 12 bases remaining between them. The CDR3, as DNA: TGTGCCAGCAGCTTACAGGGGAGGGGAACTGAAGCTTTCTTT. Its translation is CASSLQGRGTEAFF.

The chain has TRBV3-1 (or the pseudogene TRBV3-2) and TRBJ1-1; 7 bases fit TRBD1. The CDR3 sequence is 14 residues long. J was trimmed by 0 bases and V by 3 bases; bases with no gene match: 1. Germline assignment: CDR1 LGHDT and CDR2 YNNKEL (reference sequence). The CDR3 coding sequence is TGTGCCAGCAGCCATCAGGGGGTGAACACTGAAGCTTTCTTT. Amino acid sequence: CASSHQGVNTEAFF.

This clone was observed a handful of times. This chain connects TRBV19 to TRBJ2-2; 11 nucleotides agree with TRBD2. Per germline, CDR1 LNHDA and CDR2 SQIVND (reference sequence). J gave up 0 bases and V 3 bases, and 3 bases lay outside the gene matches. The CDR3 consists of 17 residues. CDR3 region: CASSIPGLAANTGELFF. The CDR3 coding sequence is TGTGCCAGTAGTATCCCGGGACTAGCGGCGAACACCGGGGAGCTGTTTTTT.

The table lists this clone with a few counts. V usage is TRBV11-2 and J usage is TRBJ2-1; 7 positions agree with TRBD2. The CDR3 is made up of 14 amino acids. Germline CDR1 is SGHAT and CDR2 is FQNNGV. After removal of 4 bases from V and 6 bases from J, the junction contained 6 bases not matched to a gene. The CDR3 DNA reads as TGTGCCAGCAGCTCAACGTGGGGGGGCAATGAGCAGTTCTTC. This translates into CASSSTWGGNEQFF.

The rearrangement joins TRBV2 to TRBJ1-4, with D perhaps TRBD1 (5 bases). This CDR3 contains 13 residues. Germline V gene data show CDR1 as SNHLY and CDR2 as FYNNEI. Trimming took off 5 bases at V and 6 bases at J, with 10 bases between the two ends. The chain's CDR3 is CASSRVGDEKLFF. CDR3 in DNA: TGTGCCAGCAGTAGGGTAGGGGATGAAAAACTGTTTTTT.

This chain connects TRBV3-1 (or the pseudogene TRBV3-2) to TRBJ2-5, with 9 bases lining up with TRBD1. Germline CDR1 and CDR2: LGHDT and YNNKEL (reference sequence). With 0 bases clipped from V and 4 bases from J, the junction kept 15 bases outside the gene matches. The CDR3 has 19 amino acids. In nucleotides, the CDR3 is TGTGCCAGCAGCCAAGAGGCCCTGGACAGGGGAGAATTACGAGAGACCCAGTACTTC. Encoded protein: CASSQEALDRGELRETQYF.

The CDR3 spells CAWSVVPGDVGVLTF. The CDR3 DNA sequence: TGTGCCTGGAGTGTAGTCCCTGGCGATGTGGGCGTCCTGACTTTC. The chain has TRBV30 and TRBJ2-6; D unresolved. Per the germline V gene, CDR1 is GTSNPN and CDR2 is SVGIG (reference sequence). CDR3 size: 15 residues. The V end was cut by 0 bases, the J end by 12 bases, with 18 bases between.

The chain couples TRBV9 to TRBJ2-7; D uncertain. Deletions cut 0 bases from V and 2 bases from J, with 12 bases between. The germline V gene has CDR1 SGDLS and CDR2 YYNGEE. The CDR3 contains 15 residues. The CDR3 loop is CASSVEVGQAYEQYF. The CDR3, as DNA: TGTGCCAGCAGCGTAGAAGTGGGCCAGGCCTACGAGCAGTACTTC.

This CDR3 is CASSLIIQGNSPLHF. The CDR3, as DNA: TGCGCCAGCAGCTTGATTATACAGGGGAATTCACCCCTCCACTTT. The J gene is TRBJ1-6, the V gene TRBV5-1; 7 bases are shared with TRBD1. After removal of 1 base from V and 7 bases from J, the junction contained 5 bases not matched to a gene. The germline CDR1 and CDR2 sequences are SGHRS and YFSETQ. The CDR3 extends over 15 amino acids. The full variable domain, rest sourced from reference TRBV5-1 and TRBJ1-6, is KAGVTQTPRYLIKTRGQQVTLSCSPISGHRSVSWYQQTPGQGLQFLFEYFSETQRNKGNFPGRFSGRQFSNSRSEMNVSTLELGDSALYLCASSLIIQGNSPLHFGNGTRLTVT.

The rearrangement uses TRBV3-1 (or the pseudogene TRBV3-2) and TRBJ2-1; the match to TRBD2 covers 12 bases. The V and J ends lost 4 bases and 11 bases, in that order; junction bases with no gene match: 6. Germline CDR1 and CDR2: LGHDT and YNNKEL (reference sequence). The length of the CDR3 is 14 residues. CDR3 coding DNA: TGTGCCAGCAGCCCCCCGGGGACTAGCGGGCAGCAGTTCTTC. The encoded protein is CASSPPGTSGQQFF.

V gene TRBV11-2 combines with J gene TRBJ1-2; D is undetermined. The CDR3 is made up of 12 amino acids. Trimming removed 2 bases at V and 2 bases at J, with 3 bases between. Germline CDR1 is SGHAT and CDR2 is FQNNGV. CDR3 in DNA: TGTGCCAGCAGCTTAAGGAACTATGGCTACACCTTC. Translating it yields CASSLRNYGYTF.

Notes on this clone: The same CDR3 arises from other DNA sequences in this sample as well. The gene calls are TRBV30 and TRBJ1-1; D is unclear. Trimming took 2 bases from V and 1 from J, leaving 2 bases between them. CDR1 GTSNPN and CDR2 SVGIG come from the germline V gene (reference sequence). CDR3 size: 11 residues. In DNA, the CDR3 is TGTGCCTGGAGTAGGAACACTGAAGCTTTCTTT. It specifies CAWSRNTEAFF.

The chain joins TRBV4-2 to TRBJ2-5; maybe TRBD2 (6 bases). CDR3 size: 15 residues. CDR1 and CDR2 from the germline V gene are LGHNA and YNFKEQ. The V end was cut by 0 bases, the J end by 3 bases, with 11 bases between. The CDR3 region is CASSQDVPGEETQYF. The DNA of the CDR3 is TGTGCCAGCAGCCAAGATGTACCGGGGGAAGAGACCCAGTACTTC.

This clone showed up just once. The chain has TRBV5-1 and TRBJ1-1; the D is unclear. Germline V gene sequence: CDR1 SGHRS, CDR2 YFSETQ. The CDR3 runs to 13 residues. V lost 2 bases and J lost 6, with 11 bases in between. The CDR3 loop reads CASSFDGFAEAFF. The DNA of the CDR3 is TGCGCCAGCAGCTTCGACGGGTTCGCTGAAGCTTTCTTT.

The V call is TRBV12-3 or TRBV12-4, the J call TRBJ2-1; D uncertain. The germline V and J ends were trimmed by 3 bases and 6 bases, with 9 bases remaining between them. The CDR3 covers 13 residues. In DNA, the CDR3 is TGTGCCAGCAGTTTGGATAGTACCAATGAGCAGTTCTTC. The encoded protein is CASSLDSTNEQFF.

The chain is built from TRBV19 and TRBJ1-2, with 10 nucleotides matching TRBD1. Losses at the gene ends were 7 bases for V and 7 bases for J; bases not matched to a gene: 6. The germline V gene encodes CDR1 LNHDA and CDR2 SQIVND (reference sequence). The CDR3 length is 13 residues. Written as DNA, the CDR3 is TGTGCCAGTAAAACGACAGGGGGCGGTGGCTACACCTTC. Translated, it gives CASKTTGGGGYTF.

Written as DNA, the CDR3 is TGTGCCAGCAGCTTTGGGACTAACTACAATGAGCAGTTCTTC. Protein sequence: CASSFGTNYNEQFF. The V call is TRBV5-6, the J call TRBJ2-1, with 7 bases fitting TRBD2. Germline CDR1 SGHDT, CDR2 YYEEEE. Germline trimming cut 2 bases from V and 3 bases from J; bases unmatched to any gene: 2. This CDR3 region has 14 residues.

The V gene is TRBV7-8, the J gene TRBJ1-6, with TRBD1 matching 7 bases. J was trimmed by 9 bases and V by 5 bases; bases with no gene match: 7. Per germline, CDR1 SGHVS and CDR2 FQNEAQ. This CDR3 is 14 amino acids long. CDR3 coding DNA: TGTGCCAGCAGCCCAGACAGGGTAATTTCACCCCTCCACTTT. Translated: CASSPDRVISPLHF. Variable domain in full (rest from reference TRBV7-8 and TRBJ1-6): GAGVSQSPRYKVAKRGQDVALRCDPISGHVSLFWYQQALGQGPEFLTYFQNEAQLDKSGLPSDRFFAERPEGSVSTLKIQRTQQEDSAVYLCASSPDRVISPLHFGNGTRLTVT.

This clone occurred a few times. The chain has TRBV18 and TRBJ2-7; 8 bases are shared with TRBD1. J lost 5 bases, V lost 1 base, and 13 bases had no gene match. This CDR3 has 17 residues. Germline V CDR1 and CDR2: KGHSH, LQKENI. The CDR3 loop is CASSPRWQDRVHHEQYF. The CDR3 DNA reads TGTGCCAGCTCACCACGATGGCAGGACAGGGTACACCACGAGCAGTACTTC.

This chain joins TRBV19 and TRBJ1-2; D is unclear. CDR1 and CDR2 (germline): LNHDA, SQIVND (reference sequence). The CDR3 contains 15 residues. Between the trimmed V and J ends, which lost 5 bases and 0 bases, there was a span of 13 bases. CDR3 in amino acids: CASSPAGGPNYGYTF. The DNA of the CDR3 is TGTGCCAGTAGTCCCGCCGGAGGCCCTAACTATGGCTACACCTTC.

The J gene is TRBJ1-4, the V gene TRBV15; TRBD1 is a possible D gene (5 bases). V lost 2 bases, J lost 4 bases, and 11 bases lay in between. The CDR3 sequence is 15 residues long. Germline CDR1 LNHNV, CDR2 YYDKDF (reference sequence). The CDR3: CATSRSRGSNEKLFF. The DNA of the CDR3 is TGTGCCACCAGCAGAAGCCGGGGGAGTAATGAAAAACTGTTTTTT.

This chain connects TRBV11-2 to TRBJ2-3; the match to TRBD1 covers 9 bases. The CDR3 has 16 residues. Germline loops: CDR1 SGHAT, CDR2 FQNNGV. V lost 3 bases and J lost 3; bases outside the gene matches: 7. The CDR3 DNA reads as TGTGCCAGCAGCTTCCTCCGGGACAGGGCAACAGATACGCAGTATTTT. Its protein product is CASSFLRDRATDTQYF.

The rearrangement joins TRBV9 to TRBJ2-1; 8 bases agree with TRBD2. Germline CDR1 SGDLS, CDR2 YYNGEE. V shed 3 bases and J 7 bases; nucleotides not matched to a gene: 9. The CDR3 consists of 15 residues. The CDR3 bases are TGTGCCAGCAGCGCGACCGGGACTAGTAGTAATGAGCAGTTCTTC. Encoded protein: CASSATGTSSNEQFF.

This clone has a single count. This chain connects TRBV29-1 to TRBJ1-2; D may be TRBD1 (5 bases). The CDR3 sequence is 12 residues long. CDR1 and CDR2 (germline): SQVTM, ANQGSEA. V lost 1 base and J 8 bases, leaving 11 bases between the germline ends. The CDR3 region has the DNA TGCAGCGTTGAAGGGGGGTTACAAGGCTACACCTTC. Protein product: CSVEGGLQGYTF.